These T cell receptor beta chains were read from a single sample in a study of cytomegalovirus exposure and HLA in healthy donors. Profiling relied on immunoSEQ multiplex PCR, and the TCRdb table lists in-frame clones only, not all of them. The data contain about 130,000 clones, roughly 83% of them singletons. The material sequenced was PBMCs. Source of these receptors: a girl aged 2-10 years in good health and CMV-seronegative. Each CDR3 is given with its conserved first and last residue. Each record gives: V gene, D gene, J gene, clone size, CDR3 DNA, CDR3 protein. The D gene is left open where the match is weak. Clone size is given for some rows only: seen once, a few or many times, or a class if the clone is expanded.

v_gene: TRBV5-1; d_gene: -; j_gene: TRBJ2-5; abundance: -; CDR3nt: TGCGCCAGCAGCTCTAACCAAGAGACCCAGTACTTC; CDR3aa: CASSSNQETQYF
v_gene: TRBV4-1; d_gene: TRBD2; j_gene: TRBJ2-1; abundance: once; CDR3nt: TGCGCCAGCAGCCAGAGAGCGGGAGCCGATTCCTACAATGAGCAGTTCTTC; CDR3aa: CASSQRAGADSYNEQFF
v_gene: TRBV5-5; d_gene: -; j_gene: TRBJ1-3; abundance: -; CDR3nt: TGTGCCAGCAGCTCAGTCTCCCGGGGTTCTGGAAACACCATATATTTT; CDR3aa: CASSSVSRGSGNTIYF
v_gene: TRBV4-1; d_gene: TRBD2; j_gene: TRBJ2-1; abundance: -; CDR3nt: TGCGCCAGCAGCCGTAGCGGGGGGGAGTACAATGAGCAGTTCTTC; CDR3aa: CASSRSGGEYNEQFF
v_gene: TRBV27; d_gene: TRBD2; j_gene: TRBJ2-1; abundance: -; CDR3nt: TGTGCCAGCCGAGCGGGAGGGCCAATCTATGAGCAGTTCTTC; CDR3aa: CASRAGGPIYEQFF
v_gene: TRBV7-8; d_gene: TRBD2; j_gene: TRBJ2-7; abundance: -; CDR3nt: TGTGCCAGCAGCAGGGGACTAGCGGGAACCAATCCCGTGGGGGCCTACGAGCAGTACTTC; CDR3aa: CASSRGLAGTNPVGAYEQYF
v_gene: TRBV20-1; d_gene: -; j_gene: TRBJ2-1; abundance: -; CDR3nt: TGCAGTGCTAGTTTTGGAGGTCTCTTC; CDR3aa: CSASFGGLF
v_gene: TRBV5-1; d_gene: TRBD2; j_gene: TRBJ2-5; abundance: -; CDR3nt: TGCGCCAGCAGCAGTAAGAGCGGGGGGGCGATGCAGACCCAGTACTTC; CDR3aa: CASSSKSGGAMQTQYF
v_gene: TRBV9; d_gene: -; j_gene: TRBJ2-2; abundance: once; CDR3nt: TGTGCCAGCGAACGAGTAGCCGGGGAGCTGTTTTTT; CDR3aa: CASERVAGELFF
v_gene: TRBV30; d_gene: -; j_gene: TRBJ1-1; abundance: once; CDR3nt: TGTGCCGGAAACATAGACGGAAGATCGGTCGGGGCTTTCTTT; CDR3aa: CAGNIDGRSVGAFF
v_gene: TRBV19; d_gene: TRBD1; j_gene: TRBJ2-5; abundance: -; CDR3nt: TGTGCCAGTAGTGGGACAGGGGGCACTCGTGAGACCCAGTACTTC; CDR3aa: CASSGTGGTRETQYF
v_gene: TRBV28; d_gene: -; j_gene: TRBJ1-1; abundance: -; CDR3nt: TGTGCCAGCAGAGACCGGGACTCCGGTCGGGGTACTGAAGCTTTCTTT; CDR3aa: CASRDRDSGRGTEAFF
v_gene: TRBV30; d_gene: -; j_gene: TRBJ2-1; abundance: -; CDR3nt: TGTGCCTGGAGTCGGGCCCCGGAGGGGAAGATGCACTTCTTC; CDR3aa: CAWSRAPEGKMHFF
v_gene: TRBV30; d_gene: TRBD1; j_gene: TRBJ2-7; abundance: -; CDR3nt: TGTGCATCGGACAGGGAGGTCACCTACGAGCAGTACTTC; CDR3aa: CASDREVTYEQYF
v_gene: TRBV28; d_gene: -; j_gene: TRBJ1-5; abundance: few; CDR3nt: TGTGCCAGCAGTCAGGGCCCAGATCAGCCCCAGCATTTT; CDR3aa: CASSQGPDQPQHF
v_gene: TRBV10-2; d_gene: TRBD2; j_gene: TRBJ2-7; abundance: -; CDR3nt: TGCGCCAGCAGTGTTAGCGGGAGGGCGTACGAGCAGTACTTC; CDR3aa: CASSVSGRAYEQYF
v_gene: TRBV27; d_gene: -; j_gene: TRBJ2-7; abundance: -; CDR3nt: TGTGCCAGCAGTTCACTTTTTGGGCAGCCATCCTACGAGCAGTACTTC; CDR3aa: CASSSLFGQPSYEQYF
v_gene: TRBV28; d_gene: TRBD2; j_gene: TRBJ2-1; abundance: -; CDR3nt: TGTGCCAGCAGTTTCTCCTTCCTAGCGGGAGAGAGGAGGGGGACCTACAATGAGCAGTTCTTC; CDR3aa: CASSFSFLAGERRGTYNEQFF
v_gene: TRBV29-1; d_gene: -; j_gene: TRBJ2-1; abundance: -; CDR3nt: TGCAGCGTTAGTCAGGGGGGCCTAGATGAGCAGTTCTTC; CDR3aa: CSVSQGGLDEQFF
v_gene: TRBV7-2; d_gene: TRBD1; j_gene: TRBJ1-2; abundance: -; CDR3nt: TGTGCCAGCAGCCGTGTGGGACAGGGACAGGGAGGGCCTAACTATGGCTACACCTTC; CDR3aa: CASSRVGQGQGGPNYGYTF
v_gene: TRBV6-6; d_gene: -; j_gene: TRBJ2-7; abundance: -; CDR3nt: TGTGCCAGCATGGGCCAGGGTGACTACGAGCAGTACTTC; CDR3aa: CASMGQGDYEQYF
v_gene: TRBV6-1; d_gene: TRBD1; j_gene: TRBJ1-2; abundance: medium-sized; CDR3nt: TGTGCCAGCAGACCAACTTGGGACAGCGCCTACACCTTC; CDR3aa: CASRPTWDSAYTF
v_gene: TRBV11-2; d_gene: TRBD2; j_gene: TRBJ2-7; abundance: -; CDR3nt: TGTGCCAGCAGCACAAAGCGGGACGCTAGCGAGCAGTACTTC; CDR3aa: CASSTKRDASEQYF
v_gene: TRBV7-3; d_gene: TRBD1; j_gene: TRBJ2-5; abundance: -; CDR3nt: TGTGCCAGCAGCTTAGGGGACAGGGAAGAAGAGACCCAGTACTTC; CDR3aa: CASSLGDREEETQYF
v_gene: TRBV9; d_gene: -; j_gene: TRBJ2-1; abundance: -; CDR3nt: TGTGCCAGCAGCGGCCGGGACTTCATCGGCAATGAGCAGTTCTTC; CDR3aa: CASSGRDFIGNEQFF
v_gene: TRBV29-1; d_gene: TRBD1; j_gene: TRBJ2-1; abundance: few; CDR3nt: TGCGGAGGTCGGACAGGGAAAAATGAGCAGTTCTTC; CDR3aa: CGGRTGKNEQFF
v_gene: TRBV11-3; d_gene: TRBD1; j_gene: TRBJ2-1; abundance: -; CDR3nt: TGTGCCAGCAGTCACGGACAGGGGGCCAATGAGCAGTTCTTC; CDR3aa: CASSHGQGANEQFF
v_gene: TRBV18; d_gene: -; j_gene: TRBJ2-5; abundance: -; CDR3nt: TGTGCCAGCTCACCCCTTCAAACAATTCAAGAGACCCAGTACTTC; CDR3aa: CASSPLQTIQETQYF
v_gene: TRBV30; d_gene: -; j_gene: TRBJ1-2; abundance: -; CDR3nt: TGTGCCTGGAGATCGCGAGCGGGCGGCTACACCTTC; CDR3aa: CAWRSRAGGYTF
v_gene: TRBV30; d_gene: TRBD1; j_gene: TRBJ1-1; abundance: -; CDR3nt: TGTGCCTGGGGACAGGGCGCCTTAGCTTTCTTT; CDR3aa: CAWGQGALAFF
v_gene: TRBV7-2; d_gene: TRBD2; j_gene: TRBJ2-4; abundance: -; CDR3nt: TGTGCCAGCAGCACACTCAACCGACTAGCGGGGGAAGGAAACATTCAGTACTTC; CDR3aa: CASSTLNRLAGEGNIQYF
v_gene: TRBV30; d_gene: TRBD1; j_gene: TRBJ1-1; abundance: -; CDR3nt: TGTGCCTGGACAGCAACAGGGGTGAACACTGAAGCTTTCTTT; CDR3aa: CAWTATGVNTEAFF
v_gene: TRBV27; d_gene: TRBD1; j_gene: TRBJ1-5; abundance: -; CDR3nt: TGTGCCAGCAGTGACAGGGTCAATCAGCCCCAGCATTTT; CDR3aa: CASSDRVNQPQHF
v_gene: TRBV6-5; d_gene: -; j_gene: TRBJ1-5; abundance: few; CDR3nt: TGTGCCAGCAGTTACGGGGGGAAAAATCAGCCCCAGCATTTT; CDR3aa: CASSYGGKNQPQHF
v_gene: TRBV6-4; d_gene: TRBD2; j_gene: TRBJ2-2; abundance: -; CDR3nt: TGTGCCAGCAGTGACTCGGGAGGGGCCGGGGAGCTGTTTTTT; CDR3aa: CASSDSGGAGELFF
v_gene: TRBV7-6; d_gene: TRBD2; j_gene: TRBJ2-5; abundance: -; CDR3nt: TGTGCCAGCAGCTTAGGTGGGCGGGGGGGCCTGGTGGAGACCCAGTACTTC; CDR3aa: CASSLGGRGGLVETQYF
v_gene: TRBV9; d_gene: -; j_gene: TRBJ2-2; abundance: -; CDR3nt: TGTGCCACGGGGAGGAAGGACACCGGGGAGCTGTTTTTT; CDR3aa: CATGRKDTGELFF
v_gene: TRBV4-1; d_gene: TRBD2; j_gene: TRBJ2-1; abundance: -; CDR3nt: TGCGCCAGCAGCCAAAGGGGAGTTGGGGCTAGCGGCAACAATGAGCAGTTCTTC; CDR3aa: CASSQRGVGASGNNEQFF
v_gene: TRBV2; d_gene: TRBD1; j_gene: TRBJ2-7; abundance: -; CDR3nt: TGTGCCAGCCGTGGGACAGCTTCAACCCTAAACTACGAGCAGTACTTC; CDR3aa: CASRGTASTLNYEQYF
v_gene: TRBV7-2; d_gene: -; j_gene: TRBJ1-1; abundance: -; CDR3nt: TGTGCCAGCAGCATGATGGCCCAGAACACTGAAGCTTTCTTT; CDR3aa: CASSMMAQNTEAFF
v_gene: TRBV27; d_gene: -; j_gene: TRBJ2-7; abundance: -; CDR3nt: TGTGCCAGCAGCCGGGGGGCAGGGGGCCCCAACCCAGGGTACGAGCAGTACTTC; CDR3aa: CASSRGAGGPNPGYEQYF
v_gene: TRBV6-5; d_gene: TRBD2; j_gene: TRBJ2-1; abundance: -; CDR3nt: TGTGCCAGCAGTTACGAAGCGGGGGGTCAACACAATGAGCAGTTCTTC; CDR3aa: CASSYEAGGQHNEQFF
v_gene: TRBV19; d_gene: -; j_gene: TRBJ1-2; abundance: -; CDR3nt: TGTGCCAGTAGTATCGCGGTTGATTATTCGGGTAGCTATGGCTACACCTTC; CDR3aa: CASSIAVDYSGSYGYTF
v_gene: TRBV30; d_gene: TRBD1; j_gene: TRBJ1-1; abundance: -; CDR3nt: TGTGCCCGGGGACAGCTGAACACTGAAGCTTTCTTT; CDR3aa: CARGQLNTEAFF
v_gene: TRBV7-3; d_gene: -; j_gene: TRBJ1-2; abundance: -; CDR3nt: TGTGCCAGCAGCTTGAACCCTCAGGGGAACTATGGCTACACCTTC; CDR3aa: CASSLNPQGNYGYTF
v_gene: TRBV6-5; d_gene: -; j_gene: TRBJ1-1; abundance: few; CDR3nt: TGTGCCAGCAGGGCCGGGACACACAACACTGAAGCTTTCTTT; CDR3aa: CASRAGTHNTEAFF
v_gene: TRBV30; d_gene: TRBD2; j_gene: TRBJ2-3; abundance: -; CDR3nt: TGTGCATTAGGCCCGCCGGGACTAGCGGCTAGCACAGATACGCAGTATTTT; CDR3aa: CALGPPGLAASTDTQYF
v_gene: TRBV15; d_gene: TRBD2; j_gene: TRBJ2-3; abundance: -; CDR3nt: TGTGCCACCAGCAGAGATCAAGGACTAGGTCAAGATACGCAGTATTTT; CDR3aa: CATSRDQGLGQDTQYF
v_gene: TRBV25-1; d_gene: TRBD2; j_gene: TRBJ2-7; abundance: -; CDR3nt: TGTGCCAGCAGTGAAGCAGGGAGGGCCTACGAGCAGTACTTC; CDR3aa: CASSEAGRAYEQYF
v_gene: TRBV13; d_gene: -; j_gene: TRBJ2-4; abundance: few; CDR3nt: TGTGCCAGCAGCTTATGGAGGATTGGGAACATTCAGTACTTC; CDR3aa: CASSLWRIGNIQYF
v_gene: TRBV28; d_gene: TRBD1; j_gene: TRBJ2-7; abundance: -; CDR3nt: TGTGCCAGCAGTTTATCCCGGACAGGGGCCTACGAGCAGTACTTC; CDR3aa: CASSLSRTGAYEQYF
v_gene: TRBV28; d_gene: -; j_gene: TRBJ1-4; abundance: -; CDR3nt: TGTGCCAGCAGTTCCCCCGAGTACTACCCAACTAATGAAAAACTGTTTTTT; CDR3aa: CASSSPEYYPTNEKLFF
v_gene: TRBV27; d_gene: -; j_gene: TRBJ2-7; abundance: few; CDR3nt: TGTGCCAGCAGTTGCGACAGGGACTCTTTCCGCTACGAGCAGTACTTC; CDR3aa: CASSCDRDSFRYEQYF
v_gene: TRBV7-2; d_gene: -; j_gene: TRBJ2-3; abundance: -; CDR3nt: TGTGCCAGCAGCGCCCTTGCGGGGACCACAGATACGCAGTATTTT; CDR3aa: CASSALAGTTDTQYF
v_gene: TRBV7-3; d_gene: TRBD1; j_gene: TRBJ2-7; abundance: -; CDR3nt: TGTGCCAGCAGCCCGGGGACAGGGTACGAGCAGTACTTC; CDR3aa: CASSPGTGYEQYF